Each of the 20 T cell receptor beta chains below was sequenced from the same sample in a study of T-cell memory formation after mild COVID-19. TCRdb re-analysed the 5' RACE reads in MiXCR, keeping a single row per CDR3 protein. The table includes roughly 560,000 distinct CDR3 sequences, approximately 20% detected once. Sequencing was performed on PBMCs or a T cell subset sorted from them (not recorded which). Receptors originate from an adult woman who had mild COVID-19 (a few samples of this study predate the infection). Cell type and time point are not known.

The chain joins TRBV10-3 to TRBJ2-7, with TRBD2 as a possible D gene (5 bases). Germline V gene lookup returns CDR1 ENHRY and CDR2 SYGVKD. This CDR3 contains 13 residues. V dropped 4 bases and J dropped 11 bases, with 18 bases sitting between them. The CDR3 nucleotides read TGTGCCATCAGTGGAAGCGGAACCCCCTGGGAGTACTTC. Its protein product is CAISGSGTPWEYF.

The gene calls are TRBV5-1 and TRBJ2-7, with 8 bases aligning to TRBD1. V gave up 0 bases and J gave up 10 bases; unmatched junction bases: 3. CDR3 length: 12 amino acids. CDR1 SGHRS and CDR2 YFSETQ come from the germline V gene. CDR3 nucleotides: TGCGCCAGCAGCTTGGGAGACAGGGGCCAGTACTTC. Translated: CASSLGDRGQYF.

The rearrangement uses TRBV7-6 and TRBJ1-2; 7 positions match TRBD1. Germline V gene data show CDR1 as SGHVS and CDR2 as FNYEAQ. V lost 1 base, J lost 1 base, and 6 bases stayed unmatched. The length of the CDR3 is 16 residues. CDR3 bases: TGTGCCAGCAGCTTAGTACCGGGACAGAATAACTATGGCTACACCTTC. Encoded protein: CASSLVPGQNNYGYTF.

This clonotype was counted only a few times. This chain uses TRBV18 with TRBJ2-3; D possibly uses TRBD1 or TRBD2 (5 bases each). This CDR3 is 14 amino acids long. With 1 base removed from V and 3 bases from J, the gap between germline ends came to 8 bases. Germline V gene lookup returns CDR1 KGHSH and CDR2 LQKENI. CDR3 amino acids: CASSPRDGTDTQYF. DNA of the CDR3: TGTGCCAGCTCACCACGGGACGGAACAGATACGCAGTATTTT.

This chain links TRBV3-1 with TRBJ1-3; D might be TRBD1 (5 bases). Looked up from germline, CDR1 is LGHDT and CDR2 is YNNKEL (reference sequence). The length of the CDR3 is 19 residues. Between the trimmed V and J ends, which lost 2 bases and 0 bases, there was a span of 20 bases. CDR3 residues: CASSQLGAGRSLSGNTIYF. CDR3 in DNA: TGTGCCAGCAGCCAACTAGGAGCGGGACGCAGCCTCTCTGGAAACACCATATATTTT.

This clonotype was recorded many times. The chain joins TRBV7-9 to TRBJ2-3; D remains unclear. This CDR3 has 13 residues. Germline V CDR1 and CDR2: SEHNR, FQNEAQ (reference sequence). V shed 5 bases and J shed 8 bases, with 14 bases lying between them. The CDR3 DNA follows: TGTGCCAGCAGCCTGCCGCCCCGGCGTACGCAGTATTTT. Its translation: CASSLPPRRTQYF.

The V call is TRBV4-3, the J call TRBJ2-7; no clear D gene. V lost 4 bases, J lost 6 bases, and 10 bases lay in between. CDR3 length: 12 residues. Germline CDR1 is LGHNA and CDR2 is YSLEER. Here the CDR3 reads CASSPSGVEQYF. The CDR3 DNA reads as TGCGCCAGCAGCCCCAGTGGGGTCGAGCAGTACTTC.

There are a few counts of this clonotype. The chain couples TRBV5-1 to TRBJ2-1; 12 bases agree with TRBD1. V was pared by 3 bases and J by 10 bases, with 8 bases of the junction left unmatched. This CDR3 spans 15 amino acids. Per the germline V gene, CDR1 is SGHRS and CDR2 is YFSETQ. Here the CDR3 reads CASSYGTGGLWEQFF. In DNA form, the CDR3 reads TGCGCCAGCAGCTACGGGACAGGGGGCCTTTGGGAGCAGTTCTTC. The whole variable domain, filled in from reference TRBV5-1 and TRBJ2-1, reads KAGVTQTPRYLIKTRGQQVTLSCSPISGHRSVSWYQQTPGQGLQFLFEYFSETQRNKGNFPGRFSGRQFSNSRSEMNVSTLELGDSALYLCASSYGTGGLWEQFFGPGTRLTVL.

The gene calls are TRBV29-1 and TRBJ2-3, with a tentative D call TRBD2 (6 bases). Trimming cost V 7 bases and J 1 base, with 24 bases left between them. CDR1 and CDR2 (germline): SQVTM, ANQGSEA. This CDR3 has 17 amino acids. Here the CDR3 DNA reads TGCAGCGCTCCGGAGGGCAGGGAGAGAGGAGGCACAGATACGCAGTATTTT. It encodes CSAPEGRERGGTDTQYF.

This clonotype was seen a handful of times. This rearrangement joins TRBV6-5 to TRBJ2-5; no firm D call. The germline CDR1 and CDR2 sequences are MNHEY and SVGAGI. The CDR3 is 15 residues long. V gave up 0 bases and J gave up 2 bases, with 10 bases separating them. CDR3 amino acids: CASSYSPARQETQYF. In DNA form, the CDR3 reads TGTGCCAGCAGTTACTCGCCGGCTAGGCAAGAGACCCAGTACTTC.

This chain joins TRBV6-6 and TRBJ2-2; 8 bases map to TRBD2. V lost 6 bases, J lost 4 bases, and 10 bases stayed unmatched. Germline CDR1 and CDR2: MNHNY and SVGAGI (reference sequence). This CDR3 contains 16 residues. DNA for the CDR3: TGTGCCAGCAGCCCCCGGGGGGGCCGGAGCACCGGGGAGCTGTTTTTT. Translation gives CASSPRGGRSTGELFF.

This chain links TRBV3-1 with TRBJ2-3; 7 nucleotides line up with TRBD1. Germline-derived CDR1 and CDR2 are LGHDT and YNNKEL (reference sequence). CDR3 length: 15 amino acids. The V and J ends lost 6 bases and 0 bases, in that order; junction bases with no gene match: 6. The CDR3 loop is CASRHGTVSTDTQYF. The CDR3 nucleotides are TGTGCCAGCAGGCACGGGACAGTTAGCACAGATACGCAGTATTTT.

This clonotype showed up just a few times. The V call is TRBV7-2, the J call TRBJ2-7; 8 positions match TRBD1. The CDR3 has 15 amino acids. CDR1 and CDR2 (germline): SGHTA, FQGNSA. Germline trimming cut 3 bases from V and 2 bases from J; bases unmatched to any gene: 6. CDR3 amino acids: CASSFGPGQAYEQYF. As DNA, the CDR3 is TGTGCCAGCAGCTTTGGGCCGGGACAGGCCTACGAGCAGTACTTC.

The J gene is TRBJ2-1, the V gene TRBV10-3, with D maybe TRBD2 (6 bases). Germline values: CDR1 ENHRY, CDR2 SYGVKD. Trimming removed 0 bases from V and 1 base from J, with 10 bases in between. This CDR3 region has 16 residues. The CDR3 sequence: CAISESFRESYNEQFF. The CDR3 DNA sequence: TGTGCCATCAGTGAGTCGTTTCGGGAGTCCTACAATGAGCAGTTCTTC.

The rearrangement links TRBV6-5 to TRBJ2-7; maybe TRBD1 (6 bases). The V gene lost 5 bases and the J gene lost 0 bases, with 11 bases spanning the gap. The CDR3 is 14 amino acids. Per germline, CDR1 MNHEY and CDR2 SVGAGI. The CDR3 coding sequence is TGTGCCAGCAGTACTGGGGACACCTCCTACGAGCAGTACTTC. Residues: CASSTGDTSYEQYF.

The table lists this clonotype with a few counts. DNA for the CDR3: TGTGCCAGCAGTGAACCACAGGGCCATCAGCCCCAGCATTTT. Residues: CASSEPQGHQPQHF. The J gene is TRBJ1-5, the V gene TRBV6-1; possibly TRBD1 for D (6 bases). CDR3 length: 14 residues. Between the trimmed V and J ends, which lost 2 bases and 5 bases, there was a span of 10 bases. Germline values: CDR1 MNHNS, CDR2 SASEGT.

This clonotype was observed a handful of times. The CDR3 region is CASRSPPAFLGTDTQYF. CDR3 DNA: TGTGCCAGCAGGTCCCCTCCCGCGTTTCTTGGCACAGATACGCAGTATTTT. The rearrangement uses TRBV6-5 and TRBJ2-3; no clear D. V was trimmed by 6 bases and J by 1 base, leaving 20 bases between them. CDR1 and CDR2 from the germline V gene are MNHEY and SVGAGI. The CDR3 has 17 amino acids.

The table lists this clonotype with a few counts. The chain recombines TRBV7-8 with TRBJ2-2; the D gene is possibly TRBD1 (6 bases). Trimming removed 1 base at V and 5 bases at J, with 14 bases between. Germline CDR1 is SGHVS and CDR2 is FQNEAQ. CDR3 length: 16 residues. For the CDR3, the DNA is TGTGCCAGCAGCTTAGAGGGAAGGGGGTGGACCGGGGAGCTGTTTTTT. It yields the protein CASSLEGRGWTGELFF.

In its sample, this clonotype was seen a few times. The gene calls are TRBV18 and TRBJ1-5; TRBD1 matches 12 bases. The CDR3 covers 17 residues. J gave up 3 bases and V 6 bases, and 9 bases lay outside the gene matches. Per germline, CDR1 KGHSH and CDR2 LQKENI. This CDR3 reads CASSPSGQGAVNQPQHF. CDR3 bases: TGTGCCAGCTCCCCATCGGGACAGGGGGCTGTCAATCAGCCCCAGCATTTT.

The chain has TRBV6-6 and TRBJ1-1, with 7 bases identical to TRBD1. V was clipped by 7 bases and J by 5 bases; unmatched bases: 7. The CDR3 is 13 residues long. CDR1 is MNHNY, CDR2 SVGAGI, per germline (reference sequence). The CDR3, as DNA: TGTGCCAGCATTAAACAGGGGCGGACTGAAGCTTTCTTT. This encodes CASIKQGRTEAFF.